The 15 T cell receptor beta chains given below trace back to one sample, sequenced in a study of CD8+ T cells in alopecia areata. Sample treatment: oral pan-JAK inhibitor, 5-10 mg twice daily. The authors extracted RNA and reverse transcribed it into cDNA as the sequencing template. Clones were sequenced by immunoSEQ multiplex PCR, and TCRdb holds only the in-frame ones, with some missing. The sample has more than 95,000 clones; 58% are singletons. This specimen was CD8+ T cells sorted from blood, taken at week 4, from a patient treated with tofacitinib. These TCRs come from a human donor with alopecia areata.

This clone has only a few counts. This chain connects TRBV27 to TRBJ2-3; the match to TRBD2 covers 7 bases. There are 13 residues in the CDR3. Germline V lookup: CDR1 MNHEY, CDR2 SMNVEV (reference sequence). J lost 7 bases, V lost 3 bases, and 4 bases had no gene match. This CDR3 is CASSLRGGNTQYF. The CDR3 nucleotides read TGTGCCAGCAGTTTGCGGGGAGGGAATACGCAGTATTTT.

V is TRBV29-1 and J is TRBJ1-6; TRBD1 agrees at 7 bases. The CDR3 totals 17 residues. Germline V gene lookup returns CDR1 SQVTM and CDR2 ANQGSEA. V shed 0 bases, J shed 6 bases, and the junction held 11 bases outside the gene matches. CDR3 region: CSVEDPEGGESNSPLHF. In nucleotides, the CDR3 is TGCAGCGTTGAAGATCCGGAAGGGGGCGAAAGTAATTCACCCCTCCACTTT.

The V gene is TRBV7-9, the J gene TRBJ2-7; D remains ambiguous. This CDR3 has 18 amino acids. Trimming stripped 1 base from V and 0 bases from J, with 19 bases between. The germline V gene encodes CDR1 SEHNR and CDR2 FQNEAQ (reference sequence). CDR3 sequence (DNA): TGTGCCAGCAGCTTAGACACCGAACCCGACGGTATCTCCTACGAGCAGTACTTC. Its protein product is CASSLDTEPDGISYEQYF.

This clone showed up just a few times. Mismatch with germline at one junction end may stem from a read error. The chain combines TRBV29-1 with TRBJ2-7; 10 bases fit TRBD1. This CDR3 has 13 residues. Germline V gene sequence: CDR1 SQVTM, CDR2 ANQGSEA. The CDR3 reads CSVSTGQGNEQYF. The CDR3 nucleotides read TGCAGCGTAAGCACGGGACAGGGGAACGAACAGTACTTC.

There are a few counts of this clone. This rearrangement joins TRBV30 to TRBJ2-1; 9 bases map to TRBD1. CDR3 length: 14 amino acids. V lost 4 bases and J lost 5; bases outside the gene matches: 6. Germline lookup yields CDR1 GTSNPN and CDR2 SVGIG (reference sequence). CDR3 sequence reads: CAWKNGQGNNEQFF. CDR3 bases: TGTGCCTGGAAGAATGGACAGGGGAACAATGAGCAGTTCTTC.

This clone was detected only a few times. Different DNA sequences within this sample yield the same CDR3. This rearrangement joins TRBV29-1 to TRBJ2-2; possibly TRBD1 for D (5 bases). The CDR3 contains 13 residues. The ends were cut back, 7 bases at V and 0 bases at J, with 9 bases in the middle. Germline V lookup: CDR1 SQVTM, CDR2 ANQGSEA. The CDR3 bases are TGCAGCGCCCTGACAGCGAACACCGGGGAGCTGTTTTTT. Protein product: CSALTANTGELFF.

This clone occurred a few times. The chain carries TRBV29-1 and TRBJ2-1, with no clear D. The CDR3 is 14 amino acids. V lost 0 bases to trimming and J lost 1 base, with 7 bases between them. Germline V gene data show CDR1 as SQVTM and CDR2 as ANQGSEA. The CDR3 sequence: CSVEEDGSYNEQFF. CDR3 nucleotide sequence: TGCAGCGTTGAAGAGGACGGGTCCTACAATGAGCAGTTCTTC.

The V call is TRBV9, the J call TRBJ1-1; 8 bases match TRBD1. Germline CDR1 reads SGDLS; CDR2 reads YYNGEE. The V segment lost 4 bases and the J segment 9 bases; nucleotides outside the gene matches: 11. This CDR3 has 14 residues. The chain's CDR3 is CASSSDQGASQAFF. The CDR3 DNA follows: TGTGCCAGCAGCTCTGACCAGGGGGCCTCTCAAGCTTTCTTT.

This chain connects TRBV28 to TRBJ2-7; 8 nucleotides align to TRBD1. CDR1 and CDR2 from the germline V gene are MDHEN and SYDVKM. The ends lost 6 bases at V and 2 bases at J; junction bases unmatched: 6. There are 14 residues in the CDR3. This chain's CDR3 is CASRTGVGTYEQYF. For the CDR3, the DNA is TGTGCCAGCAGGACAGGGGTAGGAACCTACGAGCAGTACTTC.

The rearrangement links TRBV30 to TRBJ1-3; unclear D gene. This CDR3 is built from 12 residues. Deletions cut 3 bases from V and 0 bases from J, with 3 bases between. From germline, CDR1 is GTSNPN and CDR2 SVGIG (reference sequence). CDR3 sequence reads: CAWSSSGNTIYF. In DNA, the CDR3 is TGTGCCTGGAGCAGCTCTGGAAACACCATATATTTT.

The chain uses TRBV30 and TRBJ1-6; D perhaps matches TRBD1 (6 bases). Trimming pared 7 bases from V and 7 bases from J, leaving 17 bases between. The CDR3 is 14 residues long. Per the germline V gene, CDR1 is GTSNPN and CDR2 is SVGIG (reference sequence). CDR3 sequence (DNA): TGTGCCTCAACCCCGGAGGGGACAAATTCACCCCTCCACTTT. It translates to CASTPEGTNSPLHF.

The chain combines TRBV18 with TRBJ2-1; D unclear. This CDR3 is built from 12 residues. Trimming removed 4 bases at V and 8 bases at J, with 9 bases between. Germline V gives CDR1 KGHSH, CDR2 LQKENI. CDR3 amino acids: CASSLTKYEQFF. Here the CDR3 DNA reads TGTGCCAGCTCACTCACGAAGTATGAGCAGTTCTTC. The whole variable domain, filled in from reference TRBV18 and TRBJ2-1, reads NAGVMQNPRHLVRRRGQEARLRCSPMKGHSHVYWYRQLPEEGLKFMVYLQKENIIDESGMPKERFSAEFPKEGPSILRIQQVVRGDSAAYFCASSLTKYEQFFGPGTRLTVL.

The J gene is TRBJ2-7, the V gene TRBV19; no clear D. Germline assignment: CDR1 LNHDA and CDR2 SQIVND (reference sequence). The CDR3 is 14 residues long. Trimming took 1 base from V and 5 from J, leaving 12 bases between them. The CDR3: CASSIGAGDHEQYF. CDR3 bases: TGTGCCAGTAGTATAGGGGCCGGAGACCACGAGCAGTACTTC.

The CDR3 coding sequence is TGTGCCAGCAGTCTTGGACCGTATAATTCACCCCTCCACTTT. Amino acid sequence: CASSLGPYNSPLHF. The chain has TRBV27 and TRBJ1-6, with D unresolved. The V and J ends lost 5 bases and 4 bases respectively, with 9 bases between them. Germline lookup yields CDR1 MNHEY and CDR2 SMNVEV (reference sequence). The CDR3 is 14 amino acids.

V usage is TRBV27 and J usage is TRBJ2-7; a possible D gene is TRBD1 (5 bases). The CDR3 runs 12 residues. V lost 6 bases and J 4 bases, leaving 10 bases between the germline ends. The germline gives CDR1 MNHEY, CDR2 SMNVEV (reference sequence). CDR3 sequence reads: CASRGLRYEQYF. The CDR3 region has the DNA TGTGCCAGCAGGGGGCTGAGGTACGAGCAGTACTTC.